These 14 T cell receptor beta chains were all obtained from the same sample, sequenced in a study of T cell responses to AZD1222 COVID-19 vaccine. Assay used: immunoSEQ multiplex PCR; TCRdb lists only in-frame clones, some missing. The data hold fewer than 120,000 clones, with less than 95% observed a single time. The sequencing used peripheral blood, collected 28 days after the second AZD1222 dose. Source of these receptors: an adult who received the AZD1222 COVID-19 vaccine.

The chain links TRBV12-5 to TRBJ1-1, with D unclear. The CDR3 spans 14 residues. With 6 bases removed from V and 4 bases from J, the gap between germline ends came to 15 bases. The germline gives CDR1 LGHNT, CDR2 FRNRAP. DNA for the CDR3: TGTGCTAGTGGACCCGATAGCGTCACCACTGAAGCTTTCTTT. Translated, it gives CASGPDSVTTEAFF.

The chain joins TRBV3-1 (or the pseudogene TRBV3-2) to TRBJ2-7; D is undetermined. Trimming left V 4 bases short and J 7 bases short, with 23 bases between. Looked up from germline, CDR1 is LGHDT and CDR2 is YNNKEL (reference sequence). This CDR3 spans 16 amino acids. CDR3: CASSLDGTPGSLEQYF. The CDR3 DNA reads as TGTGCCAGCAGCCTAGACGGCACCCCAGGAAGTCTGGAGCAGTACTTC.

J is TRBJ1-2 and V is TRBV5-4; tentative D call: TRBD1 (6 bases). Germline V gene sequence: CDR1 SGHNT, CDR2 YYREEE (reference sequence). The CDR3 consists of 14 residues. Between the trimmed V and J ends, which lost 4 bases and 4 bases, there was a span of 14 bases. The CDR3 reads CASSVDRTSYGYTF. CDR3 DNA: TGTGCCAGCAGCGTTGACAGGACGAGCTATGGCTACACCTTC.

The chain combines TRBV7-2 with TRBJ2-4; D is unclear. Germline CDR1 is SGHTA and CDR2 is FQGNSA. This CDR3 comprises 14 residues. Between the trimmed V and J ends, which lost 1 base and 8 bases, there was a span of 12 bases. The CDR3 region has the DNA TGTGCCAGCAGCTTAGTTTTTCAAGGAGACATTCAGTACTTC. Its translation: CASSLVFQGDIQYF.

V usage is TRBV18 and J usage is TRBJ1-2; the match to TRBD1 covers 9 bases. Germline CDR1 KGHSH, CDR2 LQKENI. Germline trimming cut 5 bases from V and 4 bases from J; bases unmatched to any gene: 14. The CDR3 covers 17 residues. The CDR3 protein is CASSITGGVLRIYGYTF. The CDR3 nucleotides read TGTGCCAGCTCAATCACAGGGGGCGTCTTACGCATCTATGGCTACACCTTC.

This clone has just a few counts. J is TRBJ1-3 and V is TRBV29-1, with D unclear. CDR3 length: 13 residues. V was cut by 7 bases and J by 0 bases, with 10 bases left in between. Germline CDR1 and CDR2: SQVTM and ANQGSEA. The CDR3 is CSAGEYSGNTIYF. The CDR3 DNA is TGCAGCGCCGGAGAGTACTCTGGAAACACCATATATTTT.

This clone showed up just a few times. The rearrangement joins TRBV2 to TRBJ2-7; D uncertain. This CDR3 spans 12 amino acids. Trimming stripped 7 bases from V and 6 bases from J, with 13 bases between. The germline gives CDR1 SNHLY, CDR2 FYNNEI. For the CDR3, the DNA is TGTGCCAGCAACCTGGATGAAGGCGAGCAGTACTTC. It specifies CASNLDEGEQYF.

The V gene is TRBV7-9, the J gene TRBJ1-4; D is perhaps TRBD1 (5 bases). This CDR3 region has 13 residues. Trimming left V 1 base short and J 7 bases short, with 7 bases between. Germline V gene sequence: CDR1 SEHNR, CDR2 FQNEAQ (reference sequence). The CDR3 DNA is TGTGCCAGCAGCTTAGAGGGGCTTGAAAAACTGTTTTTT. Amino acids: CASSLEGLEKLFF.

CDR3 coding DNA: TGTGCCAGCAGGCCCACAACCCGGGGCAATCAGCCCCAGCATTTT. The encoded protein is CASRPTTRGNQPQHF. The V call is TRBV6-5, the J call TRBJ1-5; D is unclear. Germline V gene data show CDR1 as MNHEY and CDR2 as SVGAGI. This CDR3 has 15 amino acids. Trimming cost V 6 bases and J 2 bases, with 14 bases left between them.

DNA of the CDR3: TGCGCCAGCAGCTTACTTGCAACTAATGAAAAACTGTTTTTT. It is translated as CASSLLATNEKLFF. V gene TRBV5-1 combines with J gene TRBJ1-4; no firm D call. Germline-derived CDR1 and CDR2 are SGHRS and YFSETQ. The V end was cut by 2 bases, the J end by 0 bases, with 5 bases between. This CDR3 is 14 amino acids long. Drawing the rest from reference TRBV5-1 and TRBJ1-4, the complete variable domain is KAGVTQTPRYLIKTRGQQVTLSCSPISGHRSVSWYQQTPGQGLQFLFEYFSETQRNKGNFPGRFSGRQFSNSRSEMNVSTLELGDSALYLCASSLLATNEKLFFGSGTQLSVL.

The chain has TRBV6-1 and TRBJ1-2, with TRBD1 matching over 7 bases. J gave up 5 bases and V 2 bases, and 17 bases lay outside the gene matches. This CDR3 spans 18 amino acids. CDR1 and CDR2 (germline): MNHNS, SASEGT. CDR3 in DNA: TGTGCCAGCAGTGAAAGGGGGCAATTCCGGGCTATCGGTTATGGCTACACCTTC. Protein sequence: CASSERGQFRAIGYGYTF.

The rearrangement joins TRBV24-1 to TRBJ2-1; D remains unclear. This CDR3 has 16 amino acids. V was cut by 7 bases and J by 0 bases, with 15 bases left in between. From germline, CDR1 is KGHDR and CDR2 SFDVKD. This CDR3 reads CATSPSQPNSYNEQFF. The DNA of the CDR3 is TGTGCCACCAGCCCCTCCCAACCGAACTCCTACAATGAGCAGTTCTTC.

This rearrangement joins TRBV19 to TRBJ2-7; either TRBD1 or TRBD2 may fit D (6 bases each). With 7 bases removed from V and 5 bases from J, the gap between germline ends came to 21 bases. There are 15 residues in the CDR3. Germline CDR1 is LNHDA and CDR2 is SQIVND (reference sequence). CDR3 region: CASNVGGLYGDEQYF. CDR3 nucleotide sequence: TGTGCCAGTAACGTAGGGGGACTCTATGGTGACGAGCAGTACTTC.

The chain recombines TRBV5-1 with TRBJ2-7, with a tentative D call TRBD2 (6 bases). Trimming removed 0 bases from V and 2 bases from J, with 18 bases in between. This CDR3 comprises 17 residues. Germline CDR1 SGHRS, CDR2 YFSETQ. The CDR3 coding sequence is TGCGCCAGCAGCTTGGCCACTACGGGAGCCTTACCCTACGAGCAGTACTTC. It codes for CASSLATTGALPYEQYF.